This T cell receptor (beta chain) was found in a study of T-cell reconstitution after alpha-beta-depleted transplantation in children. For TCRbeta, the library was prepared with unique molecular identifiers. Using its own MiXCR run on the PCR reads, TCRdb lists one record per CDR3 protein. Altogether 280,000 or so distinct CDR3 sequences are present, roughly 11% being singletons, with the ten largest covering about a quarter. On this clonotype itself: A much larger clonotype is one base distant, so this may be a read error.

The CDR3 totals 14 residues. Per germline, CDR1 ENHRY and CDR2 SYGVKD. This sequence originates from a male patient between 2 and 10 years old who had a stem cell transplant for chronic granulomatous disease, so the T cells may come from the graft donor. The specimen was peripheral blood, collected 180 days after TCRalphabeta/CD19-depleted stem cell transplant. The chain combines TRBV10-3 with TRBJ2-7, with D unclear. Written as DNA, the CDR3 is TGTGGCGTCGAAAGGACCTTTGGCTCCTACGAGCAGTACTTC. Translation gives CGVERTFGSYEQYF.